A selection of T cell receptor beta chains follows, all from one sample in a study of T-cell memory formation after mild COVID-19. TCRdb analysed the 5' RACE reads with MiXCR anew, one entry per CDR3 protein. Counted here are about 250,000 distinct CDR3 sequences, just over 15% occurring once; the ten biggest clones make up 2.1%. Material for sequencing was PBMCs or a T cell subset sorted from them (not recorded which). These receptors came from an adult woman who had mild COVID-19 (a few samples of this study predate the infection). Cell type and time point are not known. Both conserved end residues are part of each CDR3. A D gene is named only where the DNA matches it firmly. Clone size is given for some rows only: seen once, a few or many times, or a class if the clone is expanded.

size	V	D	J	CDR3	DNA
NA	TRBV5-1	NA	TRBJ2-2	CASSLAYTTIPGELFF	TGCGCCAGCAGCTTGGCCTACACCACAATTCCCGGGGAGCTGTTTTTT
few	TRBV15	NA	TRBJ2-3	CAAHRGWGTDTQYF	TGTGCCGCACATCGGGGGTGGGGCACAGATACGCAGTATTTT
many	TRBV18	TRBD1	TRBJ2-7	CASSLRRTGGDEQYF	TGTGCCAGCTCACTTCGACGGACAGGGGGGGACGAGCAGTACTTC
NA	TRBV18	NA	TRBJ1-2	CASSPPAGVNYGYTF	TGTGCCAGCTCACCACCCGCAGGGGTGAACTATGGCTACACCTTC
NA	TRBV20-1	NA	TRBJ2-5	CSARDPRALSRGETQYF	TGCAGTGCTAGAGATCCGAGAGCCTTAAGCCGTGGGGAGACCCAGTACTTC
NA	TRBV5-1	TRBD2	TRBJ2-7	CASRSVAGDSYEQYF	TGCGCCAGCAGATCAGTAGCGGGAGACTCCTACGAGCAGTACTTC
NA	TRBV10-3	TRBD1	TRBJ1-1	CAISESGQGFTEAFF	TGTGCCATCAGTGAATCTGGACAGGGATTCACTGAAGCTTTCTTT
NA	TRBV12-3/TRBV12-4	NA	TRBJ1-4	CASSPSRFKRRSSGAVEKLFF	TGTGCCAGCAGTCCAAGCAGGTTTAAAAGGAGATCCAGTGGGGCTGTTGAAAAACTGTTTTTT
few	TRBV5-1	TRBD1	TRBJ1-1	CASSSLGQGGGNTEAFF	TGCGCCAGCAGCTCGCTGGGACAGGGAGGCGGGAACACTGAAGCTTTCTTT
many	TRBV7-8	NA	TRBJ2-7	CASSTRVGLEQYF	TGTGCCAGCAGCACCCGCGTTGGTCTTGAGCAGTACTTC
NA	TRBV20-1	NA	TRBJ1-6	CGAPRGGVRDNSPLHF	TGCGGTGCACCCCGGGGGGGGGTTAGGGATAATTCACCCCTCCACTTT
NA	TRBV9	TRBD2	TRBJ2-3	CASSGGGDTDTQYF	TGTGCCAGCAGCGGCGGGGGGGATACAGATACGCAGTATTTT
few	TRBV3-1	NA	TRBJ2-2	CASSQVGLASGGELFF	TGTGCCAGCAGCCAAGTCGGGCTGGCGTCGGGCGGGGAGCTGTTTTTT
few	TRBV5-1	NA	TRBJ1-6	CASTPGQGGSPLHF	TGCGCCAGCACCCCGGGGCAGGGAGGTTCACCCCTCCACTTT
many	TRBV12-3/TRBV12-4	TRBD2	TRBJ2-7	CASSRTSGRVYEQYF	TGTGCCAGCAGCAGGACTAGCGGGAGGGTCTACGAGCAGTACTTC
few	TRBV25-1	NA	TRBJ1-2	CASSARSRGGHTF	TGTGCCAGCAGTGCCCGGTCTCGAGGTGGCCACACCTTC
few	TRBV7-2	NA	TRBJ2-7	CASSSPGPEGFEQYF	TGTGCCAGCAGCTCCCCCGGGCCAGAGGGCTTCGAGCAGTACTTC
few	TRBV7-9	NA	TRBJ2-1	CASSFSLGSGDSYNEQFF	TGTGCCAGCAGCTTCTCTTTGGGGTCGGGTGACTCCTACAATGAGCAGTTCTTC
many	TRBV6-2/TRBV6-3	NA	TRBJ1-1	CASSYSHRYTEAFF	TGTGCCAGCAGTTACTCTCACAGGTACACTGAAGCTTTCTTT
few	TRBV6-6	TRBD2	TRBJ2-7	CASSSTPGLAGASYEQYF	TGTGCCAGCAGTTCGACGCCGGGACTAGCGGGGGCGAGCTACGAGCAGTACTTC
NA	TRBV7-3	TRBD1	TRBJ1-1	CASSTRDSTEAFF	TGTGCCAGCAGCACCCGGGACAGCACTGAAGCTTTCTTT
few	TRBV19	NA	TRBJ2-2	CASSLQGFTGELFF	TGTGCCAGTAGTCTTCAGGGGTTTACCGGGGAGCTGTTTTTT
NA	TRBV29-1	NA	TRBJ2-1	CSAGWSEAERYNEQFF	TGCAGCGCTGGGTGGAGCGAAGCGGAGCGGTACAATGAGCAGTTCTTC
few	TRBV2	NA	TRBJ1-1	CASSYQGLTEAFF	TGTGCCAGCAGCTATCAGGGACTTACTGAAGCTTTCTTT
few	TRBV5-8	TRBD1	TRBJ1-1	CASSPDGQGNTEAFF	TGTGCCAGCAGCCCGGACGGACAGGGGAACACTGAAGCTTTCTTT
few	TRBV5-1	TRBD1	TRBJ2-5	CASRPPGTGQETQYF	TGCGCCAGCAGACCTCCGGGGACAGGCCAAGAGACCCAGTACTTC
few	TRBV20-1	TRBD1	TRBJ1-5	CSARRQGGAQHF	TGCAGTGCTAGGCGACAGGGTGGGGCCCAGCATTTT
few	TRBV7-2	NA	TRBJ2-3	CASSLGGGSDTQYF	TGTGCCAGCAGCTTAGGGGGCGGTAGCGATACGCAGTATTTT
NA	TRBV29-1	TRBD2	TRBJ2-3	CSVEGTSRRDTQYF	TGCAGCGTTGAAGGGACTAGCAGACGGGATACGCAGTATTTT
NA	TRBV7-2	TRBD1	TRBJ1-5	CASSLGTGGGQPQHF	TGTGCCAGCAGCCTCGGGACAGGGGGCGGTCAGCCCCAGCATTTT
few	TRBV29-1	NA	TRBJ2-3	CSAGGALSTDTQYF	TGCAGCGCCGGAGGGGCTTTGAGCACAGATACGCAGTATTTT
many	TRBV24-1	NA	TRBJ2-7	CATSDWQGREQYF	TGTGCCACCAGTGATTGGCAGGGTAGAGAGCAGTACTTC
few	TRBV2	NA	TRBJ2-7	CASTGALTYEQYF	TGTGCCAGCACGGGGGCGCTCACCTACGAGCAGTACTTC
many	TRBV12-3/TRBV12-4	TRBD2	TRBJ2-1	CASSRRTSGRVNSYNEQFF	TGTGCCAGCAGTCGAAGGACTAGCGGGAGGGTTAACTCCTACAATGAGCAGTTCTTC
NA	TRBV3-1	TRBD1	TRBJ1-2	CASSRSPGGGYGYTF	TGTGCCAGCAGCCGCTCACCAGGGGGCGGCTATGGCTACACCTTC
many	TRBV5-1	NA	TRBJ2-7	CASKGPHSYEQYF	TGCGCCAGCAAGGGGCCCCACTCCTACGAGCAGTACTTC
few	TRBV7-2	TRBD2	TRBJ2-2	CASSSPAGATGELFF	TGTGCCAGCAGCTCCCCAGCGGGAGCCACCGGGGAGCTGTTTTTT
NA	TRBV5-1	NA	TRBJ2-3	CASKGGDTQYF	TGCGCCAGCAAAGGTGGGGATACGCAGTATTTT
few	TRBV5-6	TRBD1	TRBJ1-1	CASSLRDRGPSAEAFF	TGTGCCAGCAGCCTCCGGGACAGGGGGCCCAGCGCTGAAGCTTTCTTT
few	TRBV24-1	NA	TRBJ2-6	CATSDPGMLPSGANVLTF	TGTGCCACCAGTGACCCCGGGATGCTGCCCTCTGGGGCCAACGTCCTGACTTTC
NA	TRBV20-1	NA	TRBJ2-3	CSARVAATQYF	TGCAGTGCTAGAGTGGCAGCTACGCAGTATTTT
few	TRBV24-1	NA	TRBJ1-1	CATCGRGNTEAFF	TGTGCCACCTGTGGCAGGGGGAACACTGAAGCTTTCTTT
few	TRBV12-3/TRBV12-4	NA	TRBJ2-1	CASSLGRGGLDEQFF	TGTGCCAGCAGTTTGGGACGAGGAGGGCTCGATGAGCAGTTCTTC
few	TRBV6-6	NA	TRBJ2-7	CASGGSSVYEQYF	TGTGCCAGCGGGGGTAGCTCGGTCTACGAGCAGTACTTC